The present T cell receptor beta chain was sequenced within a study of blood T cell repertoires in COVID-19 (dated by TCRdb to 2018 to 2021). In terms of the full investigation: The collaborator samples originated in the United States, Italy and Spain and spanned the acute and convalescent phases of COVID-19. The prospective study material was composed of cDNA or gDNA derived from T cells, B-cell-depleted T cells, or PBMCs. The dataset comprised deeply sampled blood TCRbeta repertoires from subjects exposed to, actively infected with, or recovered from COVID-19. The repertoires were made available in a free public database intended to serve as a resource for research on the immune response to SARS-CoV-2. Samples came from the ongoing ImmuneRACE study (first 160 participants) plus 1,254 subjects from 6 global collaborators. Nearly every sample came with metadata listing a de-identified subject ID, COVID-19 status, age in years and sex. Where available, HLA class I and class II types were obtained from metadata supplied by the sample provider rather than from assay-based typing.

Each collaborating institution followed its own protocols to collect whole blood in K2EDTA tubes. For TCRbeta analysis, collaborators shipped samples in one of three forms: frozen whole blood, isolated PBMCs, or DNA extracted from either of those sample types. Results and caveats for the whole study, not just this receptor: The amount of clinical and demographic metadata varied by source and participant and was provided uncurated.

With respect to this clone: This receptor's antigen is unknown. It has no much larger one-base neighbor in the sample; base qualities were not kept.

The germline V gene encodes CDR1 MNHEY and CDR2 SVGAGI. V loses 6 bases at its end and J loses 1 base; junction bases beyond the gene matches: 8. The CDR3 goes from the cysteine to the phenylalanine over 15 residues. CDR3 DNA only is kept here, 45 bases in frame from base 1. TCRbeta CDR3 regions were amplified from genomic DNA using the immunoSEQ Assay, a bias-controlled multiplex PCR. As for the original processing: Within the assay, amplification of reference gene primers was used to estimate how many nucleated cells each sample contained. To quantify the absolute abundance of each unique TCRbeta CDR3 rearrangement, sequence reads were collapsed and filtered. For each sample, productive Simpson clonality was calculated as the square root of Simpson's diversity index across productive rearrangements. The immuneACCESS repertoire file appears here via TCRdb, limited to in-frame rearrangements. These files lack a portion of the clones; in checked studies, under half of the deficit traces to unresolved V genes, and the cause of the others is not known. V, J and clone size were drawn from that table, and D and trimming were deduced from the DNA. The sample yields about 150,000 clones; more than 65% were counted once. The ten largest clones represent roughly 11% of the sample.

Sequencing input: peripheral blood. This sequence uses TRBV6-5 and TRBJ2-5; the junction holds 7 bases that match TRBD2. The clonotype comes from a man in his 70s with active or convalescent COVID-19. The sequenced DNA is TGTGCCAGCAGACTCTCCGGGACTACCCAAGAGACCCAGTACTTC. The translation is CASRLSGTTQETQYF.